Listed here are 20 T cell receptor beta chains from one sample, sequenced in a study of blood T cell repertoires in COVID-19. Assay: immunoSEQ multiplex PCR; the TCRdb copy retains only in-frame clones and omits some. The sample lists more than 200,000 clones; 80% to 90% were seen once. Sequenced material: PBMCs or T cells enriched from blood (not recorded which). Receptors originate from a woman in her 30s who had recovered from COVID-19.

The V call is TRBV6-1, the J call TRBJ1-1, with TRBD1 matching 8 bases. CDR1 and CDR2 from the germline V gene are MNHNS and SASEGT. The CDR3 covers 15 residues. V was clipped by 2 bases and J by 5 bases; unmatched bases: 7. CDR3 sequence reads: CASSESQGARTEAFF. CDR3 nucleotide sequence: TGTGCCAGCAGTGAAAGCCAGGGGGCGCGAACTGAAGCTTTCTTT.

The rearrangement uses TRBV19 and TRBJ1-5; TRBD1 matches at 7 bases. The V gene's germline CDR1 is LNHDA and CDR2 SQIVND (reference sequence). J gave up 5 bases and V 4 bases, and 2 bases lay outside the gene matches. The CDR3 has 13 residues. In DNA form, the CDR3 reads TGTGCCAGTAGTAAAGACAGGGATCAGCCCCAGCATTTT. Amino acid sequence: CASSKDRDQPQHF.

The chain joins TRBV24-1 to TRBJ2-3, with 10 bases lining up with TRBD2. CDR3 length equals 15 residues. After removal of 10 bases from V and 1 base from J, the junction contained 7 bases not matched to a gene. Per the germline V gene, CDR1 is KGHDR and CDR2 is SFDVKD. Here the CDR3 reads CATQKREGRTDTQYF. Written as DNA, the CDR3 is TGTGCCACACAAAAGCGGGAGGGCCGCACAGATACGCAGTATTTT.

The chain joins TRBV4-2 to TRBJ1-2; D gene ambiguous. Trimming shortened V by 0 bases and J by 3 bases, and 14 bases separated the two germline ends. The CDR3 contains 16 residues. From germline, CDR1 is LGHNA and CDR2 YNFKEQ. CDR3 nucleotide sequence: TGTGCCAGCAGCCAAGATTGGGCCCTAACGGACTATGGCTACACCTTC. It specifies CASSQDWALTDYGYTF.

This chain joins TRBV6-2 or TRBV6-3 and TRBJ2-7; 11 bases line up with TRBD2. J was trimmed by 2 bases and V by 4 bases; bases with no gene match: 7. The germline V gene has CDR1 MNHEY and CDR2 SVGEGT. This CDR3 spans 16 amino acids. CDR3 bases: TGTGCCAGCAGTTCCTTAGCGGGAGGGCCTCCCTACGAGCAGTACTTC. This sequence encodes CASSSLAGGPPYEQYF.

This chain uses TRBV5-1 with TRBJ2-1; a weak D match, TRBD2 (6 bases). In germline, CDR1 is SGHRS, CDR2 YFSETQ. The V end lost 4 bases, the J end lost 1 base, and 15 bases lay between the germline ends. This CDR3 is built from 16 residues. The CDR3 DNA sequence: TGCGCCAGCAGCCCGGAGGACGGGAGATCCTACAATGAGCAGTTCTTC. Protein product: CASSPEDGRSYNEQFF.

The chain links TRBV7-2 to TRBJ2-5; no clear D. Trimming cost V 3 bases and J 0 bases, with 5 bases left between them. The CDR3 is 13 residues long. CDR1 and CDR2 from the germline V gene are SGHTA and FQGNSA. The CDR3 DNA is TGTGCCAGCAGCTTCAGTTACCAAGAGACCCAGTACTTC. This encodes CASSFSYQETQYF.

The chain couples TRBV7-9 to TRBJ2-7, with a possible D match to TRBD2 (5 bases). This CDR3 is built from 14 residues. V was shortened by 5 bases and J by 2 bases, with 13 bases between the two germline ends. Germline V gene lookup returns CDR1 SEHNR and CDR2 FQNEAQ (reference sequence). The DNA of the CDR3 is TGTGCCAGCAGCCCCGGACTTCCTCCCTACGAGCAGTACTTC. Translating it yields CASSPGLPPYEQYF. The full variable domain, in which reference TRBV7-9 and TRBJ2-7 provide the parts outside the CDR3, is DTGVSQNPRHKITKRGQNVTFRCDPISEHNRLYWYRQTLGQGPEFLTYFQNEAQLEKSRLLSDRFSAERPKGSFSTLEIQRTEQGDSAMYLCASSPGLPPYEQYFGPGTRLTVT.

This sequence joins TRBV14 and TRBJ2-7; D not certain. V gave up 1 base and J gave up 1 base, with 8 bases separating them. Per germline, CDR1 SGHDN and CDR2 FVKESK. CDR3 size: 14 residues. The CDR3 spells CASSQGPTSYEQYF. In DNA, the CDR3 is TGTGCCAGCAGCCAAGGTCCAACTTCCTACGAGCAGTACTTC.

V gene TRBV6-1 combines with J gene TRBJ2-1; maybe TRBD1 (6 bases). Trimming cost V 2 bases and J 14 bases, with 16 bases left between them. This CDR3 has 13 residues. Germline V gene lookup returns CDR1 MNHNS and CDR2 SASEGT. The CDR3 bases are TGTGCCAGCAGTGAAAGTTGGGGGCAGGAGGAGTTCTTC. Protein sequence: CASSESWGQEEFF.

This chain uses TRBV19 with TRBJ1-1; D remains ambiguous. The CDR3 covers 12 residues. V lost 2 bases and J lost 4, with 5 bases in between. Looked up from germline, CDR1 is LNHDA and CDR2 is SQIVND (reference sequence). In DNA, the CDR3 is TGTGCCAGTAGTATATTCGGCACTGAAGCTTTCTTT. Translation gives CASSIFGTEAFF.

J is TRBJ2-5 and V is TRBV28, with 7 bases matching TRBD1. CDR1 MDHEN and CDR2 SYDVKM come from the germline V gene. V shed 2 bases, J shed 1 base, and the junction held 10 bases outside the gene matches. The length of the CDR3 is 17 residues. CDR3 in DNA: TGTGCCAGCAGTTTAGAGACAGGGTACGGGTTCCAAGAGACCCAGTACTTC. It is translated as CASSLETGYGFQETQYF.

The rearrangement uses TRBV11-2 and TRBJ1-3; 7 nucleotides match TRBD1. Germline V lookup: CDR1 SGHAT, CDR2 FQNNGV. With 4 bases clipped from V and 4 bases from J, the junction kept 10 bases outside the gene matches. The length of the CDR3 is 16 residues. This chain's CDR3 is CASSSFLGQVGNTIYF. The CDR3 DNA sequence: TGTGCCAGCAGCTCTTTCCTTGGACAGGTCGGAAACACCATATATTTT.

V gene TRBV7-2 combines with J gene TRBJ1-1; 12 nucleotides align to TRBD1. With V trimmed by 1 base and J by 2 bases, 2 bases remained unmatched. The CDR3 extends over 16 amino acids. Germline lookup yields CDR1 SGHTA and CDR2 FQGNSA. CDR3 sequence reads: CASSLVGTGGNTEAFF. In nucleotides, the CDR3 is TGTGCCAGCAGCTTAGTTGGGACAGGGGGCAACACTGAAGCTTTCTTT.

The chain has TRBV27 and TRBJ2-7, with 10 bases fitting TRBD1. The CDR3 runs 13 residues. In germline, CDR1 is MNHEY, CDR2 SMNVEV (reference sequence). Germline trimming cut 8 bases from V and 4 bases from J; bases unmatched to any gene: 5. The CDR3 here is CASGRDRGYEQYF. Here the CDR3 DNA reads TGTGCCAGCGGCCGGGACAGGGGTTACGAGCAGTACTTC.

This clone came up once. This chain links TRBV12-3 or TRBV12-4 with TRBJ1-2; 7 bases are shared with TRBD1. V shed 5 bases and J 8 bases; nucleotides not matched to a gene: 5. The CDR3 is made up of 12 amino acids. This CDR3 is CASSQGQEGYTF. As DNA, the CDR3 is TGTGCCAGCAGTCAAGGACAGGAAGGCTACACCTTC.

This chain connects TRBV30 to TRBJ2-7; a possible D gene is TRBD2 (5 bases). The germline V gene has CDR1 GTSNPN and CDR2 SVGIG (reference sequence). The CDR3 covers 12 residues. Trimming took off 5 bases at V and 3 bases at J, with 11 bases between the two ends. The CDR3 DNA reads as TGTGCCTGGGGACCCGGGGACTACGAGCAGTACTTC. It yields the protein CAWGPGDYEQYF.

V gene TRBV19 combines with J gene TRBJ1-2; D may be TRBD1 (6 bases). CDR3 length: 13 residues. Germline assignment: CDR1 LNHDA and CDR2 SQIVND (reference sequence). Trimming removed 7 bases from V and 4 bases from J, with 13 bases in between. CDR3 DNA: TGTGCCAGTACGTTGGCAGGGGCCTATGGCTACACCTTC. It codes for CASTLAGAYGYTF. Complete variable domain (other parts from reference TRBV19 and TRBJ1-2): DGGITQSPKYLFRKEGQNVTLSCEQNLNHDAMYWYRQDPGQGLRLIYYSQIVNDFQKGDIAEGYSVSREKKESFPLTVTSAQKNPTAFYLCASTLAGAYGYTFGSGTRLTVV.

The chain combines TRBV6-4 with TRBJ2-2; D is perhaps TRBD2 (6 bases). The V end lost 2 bases, the J end lost 6 bases, and 16 bases lay between the germline ends. CDR3 size: 16 residues. CDR1 MRHNA and CDR2 SNTAGT come from the germline V gene. This CDR3 is CASSDQFASDPGELFF. CDR3 nucleotides: TGTGCCAGCAGTGACCAGTTCGCTAGCGACCCCGGGGAGCTGTTTTTT.

To note about this clone: The identical CDR3 is also encoded by other nucleotide sequences in the sample. The genes are TRBV5-1 and TRBJ2-3, with 7 bases fitting TRBD2. This CDR3 comprises 16 residues. V was clipped by 0 bases and J by 1 base; unmatched bases: 5. Per the germline V gene, CDR1 is SGHRS and CDR2 is YFSETQ. The CDR3 DNA is TGCGCCAGCAGCTTGGCCGCGGGAGTCGGCACAGATACGCAGTATTTT. Translating it yields CASSLAAGVGTDTQYF. The whole variable domain, remainder taken from reference TRBV5-1 and TRBJ2-3, is KAGVTQTPRYLIKTRGQQVTLSCSPISGHRSVSWYQQTPGQGLQFLFEYFSETQRNKGNFPGRFSGRQFSNSRSEMNVSTLELGDSALYLCASSLAAGVGTDTQYFGPGTRLTVL.